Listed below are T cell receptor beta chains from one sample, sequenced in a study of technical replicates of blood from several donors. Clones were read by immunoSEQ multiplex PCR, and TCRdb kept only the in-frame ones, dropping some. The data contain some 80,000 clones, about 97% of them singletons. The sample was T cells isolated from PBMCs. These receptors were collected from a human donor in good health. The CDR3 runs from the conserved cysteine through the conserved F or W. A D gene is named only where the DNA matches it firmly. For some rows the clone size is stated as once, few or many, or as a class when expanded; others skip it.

CDR3: CASADLLTGSSEAFF
DNA: TGCGCCAGCGCCGACCTTCTGACAGGGTCTTCTGAAGCTTTCTTT
D: TRBD1
size: -
V: TRBV4-1
J: TRBJ1-1

CDR3: CASSPSRDRGYGYTF
DNA: TGTGCCAGCAGCCCCAGCCGGGACAGGGGCTATGGCTACACCTTC
D: TRBD1
size: -
V: TRBV11-2
J: TRBJ1-2

CDR3: CASSTTTGVAEAFF
DNA: TGTGCCAGCAGTACTACCACAGGTGTGGCTGAAGCTTTCTTT
D: -
size: -
V: TRBV6-5
J: TRBJ1-1

CDR3: CASKGGISYNEQFF
DNA: TGTGCCAGTAAGGGCGGGATCTCCTACAATGAGCAGTTCTTC
D: -
size: -
V: TRBV19
J: TRBJ2-1

CDR3: CASSLDRYNEQFF
DNA: TGTGCCAGCAGCTTAGACCGGTACAATGAGCAGTTCTTC
D: -
size: -
V: TRBV7-8
J: TRBJ2-1

CDR3: CASSEAPRSYNEQFF
DNA: TGTGCCAGCAGTGAAGCGCCTCGGTCCTACAATGAGCAGTTCTTC
D: -
size: -
V: TRBV6-1
J: TRBJ2-1

CDR3: CSVEDLASGGAVFF
DNA: TGCAGCGTTGAAGATCTGGCTAGCGGGGGAGCAGTGTTCTTC
D: TRBD2
size: -
V: TRBV29-1
J: TRBJ2-1

CDR3: CASSPARAGGREQYF
DNA: TGTGCCAGCAGCCCCGCCCGGGCGGGAGGCCGCGAGCAGTACTTC
D: TRBD2
size: -
V: TRBV28
J: TRBJ2-7

CDR3: CASSTTGTSRETQYF
DNA: TGCGCCAGCAGCACCACCGGGACTAGCAGAGAGACCCAGTACTTC
D: TRBD2
size: -
V: TRBV5-1
J: TRBJ2-5

CDR3: CASSDWNTEAFF
DNA: TGTGCCAGCAGTGACTGGAACACTGAAGCTTTCTTT
D: -
size: -
V: TRBV25-1
J: TRBJ1-1

CDR3: CASRDRGAGSYEQYF
DNA: TGTGCCAGTAGGGACAGGGGCGCAGGGTCCTACGAGCAGTACTTC
D: TRBD1
size: once
V: TRBV19
J: TRBJ2-7

CDR3: CASSVNTDTQYF
DNA: TGTGCCAGCAGCGTTAACACAGATACGCAGTATTTT
D: -
size: -
V: TRBV9
J: TRBJ2-3

CDR3: CASSEARGKYF
DNA: TGTGCCAGCAGTGAGGCGAGAGGCAAGTACTTC
D: -
size: -
V: TRBV6-1
J: TRBJ2-7

CDR3: CASSPNTGGGETQYF
DNA: TGCGCCAGCAGCCCGAATACAGGGGGCGGAGAGACCCAGTACTTC
D: TRBD1
size: once
V: TRBV5-1
J: TRBJ2-5

CDR3: CASSPGTERTDTQYF
DNA: TGTGCCAGCTCACCCGGAACGGAGCGCACAGATACGCAGTATTTT
D: -
size: -
V: TRBV18
J: TRBJ2-3

CDR3: CASSIGGVEAFF
DNA: TGTGCCAGCAGCATAGGGGGGGTTGAAGCTTTCTTT
D: -
size: once
V: TRBV5-4
J: TRBJ1-1

CDR3: CASSSHEDEQYF
DNA: TGTGCCAGCAGCTCGCACGAGGACGAGCAGTACTTC
D: -
size: -
V: TRBV7-8
J: TRBJ2-7

CDR3: CASSPGQGGYGYTF
DNA: TGTGCCAGCAGCCCGGGACAGGGTGGCTATGGCTACACCTTC
D: TRBD1
size: -
V: TRBV9
J: TRBJ1-2

CDR3: CASSSYRTGGSNQPQHF
DNA: TGTGCCAGTAGTAGTTACCGGACAGGGGGGAGTAATCAGCCCCAGCATTTT
D: TRBD1
size: -
V: TRBV19
J: TRBJ1-5

CDR3: CASSPRVRRSGTYEQYF
DNA: TGCGCCAGCAGCCCCCGGGTCAGGAGGTCGGGGACATACGAGCAGTACTTC
D: -
size: -
V: TRBV5-1
J: TRBJ2-7

CDR3: CASSLDLKGTGSEKLFF
DNA: TGTGCCAGCAGCTTAGATCTGAAGGGGACAGGGTCTGAAAAACTGTTTTTT
D: TRBD1
size: -
V: TRBV11-3
J: TRBJ1-4

CDR3: CASSMTAGSYNEQFF
DNA: TGTGCCAGCAGCATGACAGCGGGGTCATACAATGAGCAGTTCTTC
D: TRBD2
size: -
V: TRBV5-4
J: TRBJ2-1

CDR3: CASRFLYRGSGLSYEQYF
DNA: TGTGCCAGCCGATTCCTCTACCGGGGGTCCGGACTTTCCTACGAGCAGTACTTC
D: -
size: -
V: TRBV27
J: TRBJ2-7

CDR3: CASSSPTRDKNTEAFF
DNA: TGTGCCAGCAGTTCACCCACCCGGGATAAAAACACTGAAGCTTTCTTT
D: -
size: -
V: TRBV27
J: TRBJ1-1

CDR3: CASSLLQRYNEQFF
DNA: TGTGCCAGCAGTTTACTCCAGCGATACAATGAGCAGTTCTTC
D: -
size: -
V: TRBV28
J: TRBJ2-1

CDR3: CASSIGRGEAFF
DNA: TGTGCCAGTAGTATTGGGAGAGGGGAAGCTTTCTTT
D: -
size: -
V: TRBV19
J: TRBJ1-1

CDR3: CAWTQVVNEKLFF
DNA: TGTGCCTGGACCCAGGTGGTTAATGAAAAACTGTTTTTT
D: -
size: -
V: TRBV30
J: TRBJ1-4

CDR3: CASGANRGWMGNQPQHF
DNA: TGTGCCAGCGGTGCGAACAGGGGTTGGATGGGCAATCAGCCCCAGCATTTT
D: TRBD1
size: -
V: TRBV7-8
J: TRBJ1-5

CDR3: CASSTLGQGAVQQPQHF
DNA: TGTGCCAGTAGTACTCTAGGACAGGGGGCTGTCCAGCAGCCCCAGCATTTT
D: TRBD1
size: -
V: TRBV19
J: TRBJ1-5

CDR3: CASSLSGRVDGYTF
DNA: TGTGCCAGCAGTTTATCTGGCAGGGTTGATGGCTACACCTTC
D: -
size: -
V: TRBV27
J: TRBJ1-2

CDR3: CASSFLAGVLYEQYF
DNA: TGTGCCAGCAGCTTCCTGGCGGGAGTCCTCTACGAGCAGTACTTC
D: TRBD2
size: -
V: TRBV7-6
J: TRBJ2-7

CDR3: CASSGGRDYQANYGYTF
DNA: TGTGCCAGCAGTGGGGGCAGGGATTACCAAGCTAACTATGGCTACACCTTC
D: -
size: -
V: TRBV6-1
J: TRBJ1-2

CDR3: CASSVALDWGQFF
DNA: TGTGCCAGCAGCGTAGCACTGGACTGGGGGCAGTTCTTC
D: -
size: -
V: TRBV9
J: TRBJ2-1

CDR3: CASKRSGAQETQYF
DNA: TGCGCCAGCAAACGCTCGGGAGCGCAAGAGACCCAGTACTTC
D: -
size: -
V: TRBV5-1
J: TRBJ2-5

CDR3: CASSKRDSDQPQHF
DNA: TGTGCCAGCAGCAAAAGGGACAGTGATCAGCCCCAGCATTTT
D: -
size: -
V: TRBV21-1
J: TRBJ1-5

CDR3: CASSYSGNTGETQYF
DNA: TGTGCCAGCAGTTACTCGGGGAACACGGGGGAGACCCAGTACTTC
D: -
size: -
V: TRBV6-5
J: TRBJ2-5

CDR3: CARGNWDSASKNTGELFF
DNA: TGTGCCAGGGGGAACTGGGACAGTGCCTCTAAGAACACCGGGGAGCTGTTTTTT
D: TRBD1
size: -
V: TRBV19
J: TRBJ2-2

CDR3: CASSLAGHEGEQYF
DNA: TGTGCCAGCAGCTTAGCGGGCCACGAAGGAGAGCAGTACTTC
D: -
size: -
V: TRBV7-9
J: TRBJ2-7

CDR3: CASSHLLGQGAQPQHF
DNA: TGCGCCAGCAGCCATCTCCTAGGACAGGGGGCTCAGCCCCAGCATTTT
D: TRBD1
size: -
V: TRBV4-1
J: TRBJ1-5

CDR3: CASRSWADTPNNTNYGYTF
DNA: TGTGCAAGTCGCTCCTGGGCTGACACCCCGAATAACACTAACTATGGCTACACCTTC
D: -
size: -
V: TRBV12-2
J: TRBJ1-2

CDR3: CAWSGTNTEAFF
DNA: TGTGCCTGGAGTGGGACAAACACTGAAGCTTTCTTT
D: -
size: -
V: TRBV30
J: TRBJ1-1

CDR3: CASSVGVGGWGTEAFF
DNA: TGTGCCAGCAGCGTAGGGGTCGGGGGATGGGGCACTGAAGCTTTCTTT
D: -
size: -
V: TRBV9
J: TRBJ1-1

CDR3: CASSVAGGVNEQFF
DNA: TGTGCCAGCAGTGTAGCGGGAGGGGTCAATGAGCAGTTCTTC
D: TRBD2
size: -
V: TRBV25-1
J: TRBJ2-1

CDR3: CASSLRSGPSGSVDTQYF
DNA: TGTGCCAGCAGCTTAAGGTCCGGGCCTAGCGGGAGTGTGGATACGCAGTATTTT
D: TRBD2
size: -
V: TRBV11-2
J: TRBJ2-3

CDR3: CASSFAGDGNEQFF
DNA: TGTGCCAGCAGTTTCGCGGGAGACGGCAATGAGCAGTTCTTC
D: TRBD2
size: once
V: TRBV6-1
J: TRBJ2-1

CDR3: CASEARGAYNEQFF
DNA: TGTGCCAGCGAGGCTCGGGGAGCATACAATGAGCAGTTCTTC
D: -
size: -
V: TRBV27
J: TRBJ2-1

CDR3: CASSFQKTDGYTF
DNA: TGTGCCAGCAGCTTCCAGAAAACAGATGGCTACACCTTC
D: -
size: -
V: TRBV11-2
J: TRBJ1-2

CDR3: CASSVHSNTEAFF
DNA: TGTGCCAGCAGTGTCCACTCGAACACTGAAGCTTTCTTT
D: -
size: -
V: TRBV25-1
J: TRBJ1-1

CDR3: CASSYFGGSYNSPLHF
DNA: TGTGCCAGCAGTTATTTTGGGGGCAGTTATAATTCACCCCTCCACTTT
D: -
size: once
V: TRBV6-5
J: TRBJ1-6

CDR3: CAMIMDSGGLVIQYF
DNA: TGCGCCATGATCATGGATAGCGGGGGGCTCGTCATTCAGTACTTC
D: TRBD2
size: -
V: TRBV10-1
J: TRBJ2-4

CDR3: CASSSLGGQTGQPQHF
DNA: TGTGCCAGCAGCTCCTTAGGGGGCCAGACGGGTCAGCCCCAGCATTTT
D: TRBD1
size: -
V: TRBV11-2
J: TRBJ1-5